This TCR beta chain emerged from a study of blood T cells in healthy people across ages. A few counts support this clonotype. The junction does not match germline at one end; this may be a read error. The CDR3 is made up of 15 amino acids. Germline CDR1 and CDR2: MDHEN and SYDVKM. Next came a second PCR, run for about 7 to 11 cycles, which used a sample-barcoded 5' primer along with a J-beta primer mix. From the 5' RACE reads, TCRdb called clonotypes with MiXCR, one entry per CDR3 protein. The sample carries some 940,000 distinct CDR3 sequences, almost 30% recorded once. In addition, the sample was reused for a study of T cells of mothers and their children. That publication notes: Over 8 million reads per mother and roughly 3 million per child were obtained.

This chain links TRBV28 with TRBJ2-1; tentatively, D is TRBD2 (6 bases). Sequenced input: blood. This receptor was identified in a woman between 40 and 55 years old in good health. CDR3: CAGSLGGAGQSEQFF. Here the CDR3 DNA reads TGTGCCGGCAGTTTGGGCGGGGCGGGGCAAAGTGAGCAGTTCTTC. The full variable domain, completed using reference TRBV28 and TRBJ2-1, is DVKVTQSSRYLVKRTGEKVFLECVQDMDHENMFWYRQDPGLGLRLIYFSYDVKMKEKGDIPEGYSVSREKKERFSLILESASTNQTSMYLCAGSLGGAGQSEQFFGPGTRLTVL.